These 21 T cell receptor beta chains originate from one sample sequenced in a study of blood T cell repertoires in COVID-19. Assay: immunoSEQ multiplex PCR; the TCRdb copy retains only in-frame clones and omits some. The table includes around 190,000 clones, 80% detected once. Sequenced input: peripheral blood. The origin of the receptors is a man between 60 and 75 years old with acute or convalescent COVID-19.

This clone was recorded only once. This chain joins TRBV18 and TRBJ1-3; 9 bases line up with TRBD1. Per the germline V gene, CDR1 is KGHSH and CDR2 is LQKENI. The junction had 2 bases not matched to a gene; V was cut back by 0 bases and J by 2 bases. The CDR3 spans 16 residues. The CDR3 loop reads CASSPPGQGAGNTIYF. For the CDR3, the DNA is TGTGCCAGCTCACCACCGGGACAGGGCGCTGGAAACACCATATATTTT.

The V gene is TRBV6-5, the J gene TRBJ1-1; D not certain. This CDR3 is 15 amino acids long. Germline V gene sequence: CDR1 MNHEY, CDR2 SVGAGI. Between the trimmed V and J ends, which lost 1 base and 0 bases, there was a span of 9 bases. The CDR3 region has the DNA TGTGCCAGCAGTTACTATGGGCTAATGAACACTGAAGCTTTCTTT. This sequence encodes CASSYYGLMNTEAFF.

This clone was seen at least ten times. The gene calls are TRBV7-9 and TRBJ2-7; D perhaps matches TRBD1 (5 bases). V lost 3 bases, J lost 3 bases, and 9 bases lay in between. The CDR3 loop spans 13 amino acids. Germline CDR1 reads SEHNR; CDR2 reads FQNEAQ (reference sequence). CDR3 bases: TGTGCCAGCAGCTTCGACAGCTTCTACGAGCAGTACTTC. It translates to CASSFDSFYEQYF.

V and J are TRBV18 and TRBJ2-7, with D perhaps TRBD1 (5 bases). The CDR3 loop spans 16 amino acids. Germline CDR1 KGHSH, CDR2 LQKENI. The V end lost 1 base, the J end lost 0 bases, and 13 bases lay between the germline ends. In DNA form, the CDR3 reads TGTGCCAGCTCACCACTAACAGGCCTGAGCTCCTACGAGCAGTACTTC. As protein: CASSPLTGLSSYEQYF.

This chain joins TRBV4-2 and TRBJ2-5; no reliable D call. Germline V gene data show CDR1 as LGHNA and CDR2 as YNFKEQ. Trimming shortened V by 0 bases and J by 2 bases, and 7 bases separated the two germline ends. The CDR3 sequence is 14 residues long. The DNA for the CDR3 is TGTGCCAGCAGCCAAGACAACAGACAAGAGACCCAGTACTTC. Translating it yields CASSQDNRQETQYF.

The chain combines TRBV19 with TRBJ2-6; 8 bases fit TRBD1. This CDR3 region has 15 residues. Germline V gene data show CDR1 as LNHDA and CDR2 as SQIVND (reference sequence). V lost 3 bases to trimming and J lost 2 bases; unmatched junction nucleotides: 0. The CDR3 reads CASSMDRAGANVLTF. The CDR3 DNA reads TGTGCCAGTAGTATGGACAGGGCTGGGGCCAACGTCCTGACTTTC.

The V gene is TRBV12-3 or TRBV12-4, the J gene TRBJ2-7; no definite D call. V was clipped by 6 bases and J by 3 bases, with 6 bases between them. The CDR3 contains 11 residues. This CDR3 is CASSYLYEQYF. The CDR3 DNA reads TGTGCCAGCAGCTATCTCTACGAGCAGTACTTC.

This sequence joins TRBV30 and TRBJ1-3, with D perhaps TRBD1 (6 bases). Looked up from germline, CDR1 is GTSNPN and CDR2 is SVGIG (reference sequence). The CDR3 is 18 residues long. V lost 0 bases to trimming and J lost 0 bases, with 18 bases between them. CDR3 in amino acids: CAWSVGGVDESSGNTIYF. The CDR3 DNA follows: TGTGCCTGGAGTGTAGGGGGAGTAGACGAAAGCTCTGGAAACACCATATATTTT.

The chain carries TRBV11-2 and TRBJ2-1, with 9 bases identical to TRBD2. The CDR3 contains 16 residues. With 1 base clipped from V and 4 bases from J, the junction kept 5 bases outside the gene matches. CDR1 SGHAT and CDR2 FQNNGV come from the germline V gene. The CDR3 region has the DNA TGTGCCAGCAGCTTAGTTCGACTAGCGGCTTACAATGAGCAGTTCTTC. Translated: CASSLVRLAAYNEQFF.

The chain carries TRBV10-2 and TRBJ1-5; TRBD1 is a possible D gene (6 bases). The ends were cut back, 2 bases at V and 1 base at J, with 9 bases in the middle. The CDR3 has 15 residues. CDR1 is WSHSY and CDR2 is SAAADI in the germline V gene. CDR3 DNA sequence: TGCGCCAGCAGTGAGCGCCAGGGGAGCAATCAGCCCCAGCATTTT. Protein: CASSERQGSNQPQHF.

The chain is built from TRBV5-4 and TRBJ1-1; D might be TRBD1 (5 bases). The CDR3 extends over 15 amino acids. Per germline, CDR1 SGHNT and CDR2 YYREEE (reference sequence). V lost 3 bases and J 5 bases, leaving 17 bases between the germline ends. The CDR3 DNA sequence: TGTGCCAGCAGCTACACCGGGACGGGGGGGACTGAAGCTTTCTTT. Encoded protein: CASSYTGTGGTEAFF. The full variable domain, its missing parts supplied by reference TRBV5-4 and TRBJ1-1, is ETGVTQSPTHLIKTRGQQVTLRCSSQSGHNTVSWYQQALGQGPQFIFQYYREEENGRGNFPPRFSGLQFPNYSSELNVNALELDDSALYLCASSYTGTGGTEAFFGQGTRLTVV.

The V gene is TRBV24-1, the J gene TRBJ1-2, with D tentatively TRBD1 (5 bases). The CDR3 totals 12 residues. Germline V gene lookup returns CDR1 KGHDR and CDR2 SFDVKD. V was trimmed by 9 bases and J by 2 bases, leaving 9 bases between them. The CDR3 bases are TGTGCCACCTCAGGGTACAACTATGGCTACACCTTC. Its protein is CATSGYNYGYTF.

The chain is built from TRBV24-1 and TRBJ2-1; 7 bases align to TRBD1. Losses at the gene ends were 5 bases for V and 8 bases for J; bases not matched to a gene: 11. This CDR3 comprises 15 residues. Germline CDR1 KGHDR, CDR2 SFDVKD. The CDR3 is CATSVSTGEADEQFF. CDR3 coding DNA: TGTGCCACCAGTGTCTCTACAGGGGAAGCGGATGAGCAGTTCTTC.

The rearrangement joins TRBV19 to TRBJ1-2, with D unresolved. V lost 4 bases and J lost 6, with 18 bases in between. This CDR3 has 15 residues. Germline loops: CDR1 LNHDA, CDR2 SQIVND (reference sequence). Here the CDR3 reads CASSTEYFGQDGYTF. CDR3 nucleotide sequence: TGTGCCAGTAGTACCGAATACTTCGGCCAGGATGGCTACACCTTC.

The rearrangement joins TRBV5-6 to TRBJ1-1, with D possibly TRBD1 on 5 matching bases. Trimming pared 4 bases from V and 8 bases from J, leaving 12 bases between. Per the germline V gene, CDR1 is SGHDT and CDR2 is YYEEEE. This CDR3 spans 12 amino acids. The CDR3 nucleotides read TGTGCCAGCAGCCGTGCAGACAGAGAAGCTTTCTTT. This encodes CASSRADREAFF. Drawing the rest from reference TRBV5-6 and TRBJ1-1, the complete variable domain is DAGVTQSPTHLIKTRGQQVTLRCSPKSGHDTVSWYQQALGQGPQFIFQYYEEEERQRGNFPDRFSGHQFPNYSSELNVNALLLGDSALYLCASSRADREAFFGQGTRLTVV.

This chain connects TRBV6-5 to TRBJ1-2, with D uncertain. Trimming stripped 8 bases from V and 0 bases from J, with 10 bases between. The germline V gene encodes CDR1 MNHEY and CDR2 SVGAGI. This CDR3 region has 13 residues. The CDR3 sequence is CASVSLANYGYTF. The CDR3 nucleotides are TGTGCCAGCGTGTCCCTAGCTAACTATGGCTACACCTTC.

This clone has a handful of counts. This sequence joins TRBV6-2 or TRBV6-3 and TRBJ1-1; D is possibly TRBD1 (5 bases). Germline loops: CDR1 MNHEY, CDR2 SVGEGT. Trimming cost V 0 bases and J 1 base, with 6 bases left between them. The CDR3 loop spans 14 amino acids. The CDR3 nucleotides are TGTGCCAGCAGTTACTCGGGGGGGAACACTGAAGCTTTCTTT. Amino acid sequence: CASSYSGGNTEAFF.

This chain connects TRBV3-1 (or the pseudogene TRBV3-2) to TRBJ1-2; weak D call: TRBD1 (5 bases). The CDR3 covers 17 residues. Trimming removed 0 bases at V and 5 bases at J, with 19 bases between. Germline lookup yields CDR1 LGHDT and CDR2 YNNKEL (reference sequence). CDR3 bases: TGTGCCAGCAGCCAAGATCTGGGGTTTGTGACAGATTATGGCTACACCTTC. As protein: CASSQDLGFVTDYGYTF.

The V gene is TRBV7-3, the J gene TRBJ2-1, with D perhaps TRBD2 (6 bases). CDR3 length equals 14 residues. Looked up from germline, CDR1 is SGHTA and CDR2 is FQGTGA. V dropped 3 bases and J dropped 7 bases, with 13 bases sitting between them. DNA of the CDR3: TGTGCCAGCAGCTTCGAGGAGGGTCGAAATGAGCAGTTCTTC. It yields the protein CASSFEEGRNEQFF.

V is TRBV25-1 and J is TRBJ2-7; TRBD1 agrees at 8 bases. The V gene end was trimmed by 8 bases and the J gene end by 6 bases; junction bases not matched to a gene: 3. CDR1 and CDR2 (germline): MGHDK, SYGVNS. The CDR3 is 11 residues long. CDR3 amino acids: CASGDRFEQYF. The CDR3 DNA sequence: TGTGCCAGCGGGGACAGGTTCGAGCAGTACTTC.

The chain carries TRBV4-3 and TRBJ2-1; perhaps TRBD2 as D (6 bases). The CDR3 is 17 residues long. The germline V gene encodes CDR1 LGHNA and CDR2 YSLEER. V lost 1 base to trimming and J lost 8 bases, with 21 bases between them. The CDR3 loop is CASSQVGPGLQSYEQFF. CDR3 DNA sequence: TGCGCCAGCAGCCAAGTTGGGCCGGGACTCCAAAGTTATGAGCAGTTCTTC.